This T cell receptor (beta chain) was identified in a study of patients and donors after allogeneic stem cell transplantation. The V gene end was trimmed by 7 bases and the J gene end by 5 bases; junction bases not matched to a gene: 5. The CDR3 has 15 amino acids. The germline CDR1 and CDR2 sequences are KGHDR and SFDVKD. In TCRdb, the RT-PCR reads were re-called with MiXCR into one record per CDR3 protein. Counted here are hundreds of thousands of distinct CDR3 sequences, approximately 16% occurring once; the ten biggest clones make up less than 9.5%. The chain has TRBV24-1 and TRBJ2-2; 11 nucleotides agree with TRBD1. The TCR comes from a human donor who was either an allogeneic HSCT recipient or a stem cell or donor lymphocyte infusion donor (not recorded which). It is not recorded whose cells these are; they may come from a transplant donor. Sequenced input: blood, either unsorted or a sorted T cell fraction (not recorded which). The DNA of the CDR3 is TGTGCCACCAGGTCCGGGGACAGGGGGACCGGGGAGCTGTTTTTT. Amino acid sequence: CATRSGDRGTGELFF.